One sample yielded the 26 T cell receptor beta chains listed below, sequenced in a study of molecular identifiers for immune sequencing clone quantification. TCRdb fed the PCR reads into MiXCR, producing one record per CDR3 protein. The data show over 600,000 distinct CDR3 sequences, with 20% seen just once and 0.85% held by the top ten. Sequencing was performed on naive CD8+ T cells from blood, with Jurkat cell RNA spiked in. This sample's subset: FACS-sorted CD8+CD4-CCR7+CD45RA+ naive T cells. Receptors were obtained from a human donor in good health. Some libraries in this study had Jurkat cell RNA spiked in.

The CDR3 region is CASSMEGWGTEAFF. The CDR3 region has the DNA TGTGCCAGCAGCATGGAGGGTTGGGGCACTGAAGCTTTCTTT. V and J are TRBV5-3 and TRBJ1-1; D ambiguous. TRBV5-3 is given ORF status, its function remaining uncertain. The V gene lost 8 bases and the J gene lost 4 bases, with 18 bases spanning the gap. The CDR3 extends over 14 amino acids.

To note about this clonotype: It may be a read error: a sequence one base away is much more abundant. The conserved closing phenylalanine or tryptophan is absent in this CDR3, likely reflecting a read error. This chain links TRBV23-1 with TRBJ1-1; D call uncertain. TRBV23-1 is sorted into the ORF group, with uncertain function. V lost 0 bases and J 0 bases, leaving 17 bases between the germline ends. The CDR3 has 18 residues. CDR3 DNA: TGCGCCAGCAGTCAATCTACGGCCGGGATAGCGATGAACACTGAAGCTTTCCTT. Its translation is CASSQSTAGIAMNTEAFL.

There are many counts of this clonotype. CDR3 protein: CASSPGTRGDEQYF. Here the CDR3 DNA reads TGTGCCAGCAGCCCAGGGACTAGGGGGGACGAGCAGTACTTC. The chain carries TRBV4-2 and TRBJ2-7; 8 nucleotides agree with TRBD2. This CDR3 is 14 amino acids long. The germline gives CDR1 LGHNA, CDR2 YNFKEQ. With 4 bases clipped from V and 5 bases from J, the junction kept 7 bases outside the gene matches.

On this clonotype itself: This clone may be a read error of a much larger clone one base away. This chain uses TRBV29-1 with TRBJ2-7; 8 nucleotides align to TRBD2. The V gene's germline CDR1 is SQVTM and CDR2 ANQGSEA. The CDR3 totals 13 residues. The CDR3 reads CSVETAGGYEQCF. CDR3 in DNA: TGCAGCGTTGAAACGGCGGGAGGCTACGAGCAGTGCTTC.

Concerning this clonotype: Given a much more abundant clone one base away, this may be a read error. The chain has TRBV10-2 and TRBJ2-3, with 11 bases matching TRBD2. With V trimmed by 8 bases and J by 5 bases, 3 bases remained unmatched. The CDR3 has 13 residues. Germline V gene data show CDR1 as WSHSY and CDR2 as SAAADI. The CDR3 DNA reads as TGCGCCAGCGCAGGGACTAGCGGAGATACGCAGTATTTT. Protein product: CASAGTSGDTQYF.

Ten or more counts support this clonotype. The chain has TRBV30 and TRBJ2-7; TRBD1 agrees at 9 bases. J was trimmed by 6 bases and V by 2 bases; bases with no gene match: 8. Germline-derived CDR1 and CDR2 are GTSNPN and SVGIG (reference sequence). CDR3 length: 14 residues. The CDR3 DNA reads TGTGCCTGGAGTTACGGGACAGGGTTGGGCGAGCAGTACTTC. Its protein product is CAWSYGTGLGEQYF.

There are many counts of this clonotype. The J gene is TRBJ1-5, the V gene TRBV12-3 or TRBV12-4, with D tentatively TRBD1 (5 bases). The CDR3 has 15 residues. V was trimmed by 1 base and J by 1 base, leaving 8 bases between them. The CDR3 spells CASSLEGLSNQPQHF. CDR3 coding DNA: TGTGCCAGCAGTTTAGAGGGGTTGAGCAATCAGCCCCAGCATTTT.

This clonotype was detected ten times or more. The chain combines TRBV5-1 with TRBJ2-5; D is unclear. Trimming took off 1 base at V and 2 bases at J, with 9 bases between the two ends. This CDR3 comprises 14 residues. Germline values: CDR1 SGHRS, CDR2 YFSETQ. CDR3 nucleotides: TGCGCCAGCAGCTTGCCAGGCGGACAAGAGACCCAGTACTTC. Its protein is CASSLPGGQETQYF. Variable domain in full (rest from reference TRBV5-1 and TRBJ2-5): KAGVTQTPRYLIKTRGQQVTLSCSPISGHRSVSWYQQTPGQGLQFLFEYFSETQRNKGNFPGRFSGRQFSNSRSEMNVSTLELGDSALYLCASSLPGGQETQYFGPGTRLLVL.

This clonotype was found many times. In DNA, the CDR3 is TGTGCCAGCAGCCCAACGCACGGGACTAGTGGAAACTACGAGCAGTACTTC. Translated: CASSPTHGTSGNYEQYF. V is TRBV7-2 and J is TRBJ2-7; 8 nucleotides line up with TRBD2. The CDR3 extends over 17 amino acids. Germline CDR1 SGHTA, CDR2 FQGNSA. V lost 5 bases and J lost 3; bases outside the gene matches: 15.

As regards this clonotype: This could be a read error, since a much larger clone is one nucleotide away. This chain joins TRBV5-6 and TRBJ1-5; D gene unclear. Germline CDR1 and CDR2: SGHDT and YYEEEE. The CDR3 extends over 15 amino acids. The DNA for the CDR3 is TGTGCCAGCAGCTTGGACTCTTCCGCAGATCAGCCCCAGCGTTTT. As protein: CASSLDSSADQPQRF.

This clonotype came up many times. The genes are TRBV12-3 or TRBV12-4 and TRBJ1-5; TRBD1 is a possible D gene (5 bases). This CDR3 is 15 amino acids long. Trimming took off 6 bases at V and 2 bases at J, with 14 bases between the two ends. CDR3 DNA: TGTGCCAGCAGGGATGGGGGGGTTGGCAATCAGCCCCAGCATTTT. Its protein is CASRDGGVGNQPQHF.

The rearrangement links TRBV19 to TRBJ2-2, with 9 positions matching TRBD1. This CDR3 comprises 15 residues. CDR1 LNHDA and CDR2 SQIVND come from the germline V gene (reference sequence). The V and J ends lost 5 bases and 6 bases, in that order; junction bases with no gene match: 7. The CDR3 sequence is CASSQQGAPPGELFF. The CDR3 region has the DNA TGTGCCAGTAGTCAACAGGGGGCGCCGCCCGGGGAGCTGTTTTTT.

This clonotype was picked up many times. This chain joins TRBV6-2 or TRBV6-3 and TRBJ1-5; 7 bases are a match to TRBD1. From germline, CDR1 is MNHEY and CDR2 SVGEGT. V lost 6 bases and J lost 5; bases outside the gene matches: 7. The CDR3 length is 14 residues. The CDR3 here is CASRLQGIYQPQHF. CDR3 DNA: TGTGCCAGCAGATTACAGGGGATTTATCAGCCCCAGCATTTT.

This clonotype has a count of ten or more. The chain employs TRBV5-4 and TRBJ1-1, with D hard to call. V was shortened by 4 bases and J by 0 bases, with 10 bases between the two germline ends. Germline V CDR1 and CDR2: SGHNT, YYREEE (reference sequence). The CDR3 extends over 14 amino acids. Here the CDR3 DNA reads TGTGCCAGCAGCGCGTGGCTGATGAACACTGAAGCTTTCTTT. Protein sequence: CASSAWLMNTEAFF.

This clonotype was found a few times. The chain uses TRBV25-1 and TRBJ2-7; no definite D call. Germline V gene lookup returns CDR1 MGHDK and CDR2 SYGVNS. V was cut by 10 bases and J by 3 bases, with 16 bases left in between. The CDR3 sequence is 13 residues long. The CDR3 coding sequence is TGTGCCACCCTGGGTCATCTCCTCTACGAGCAGTACTTC. The encoded protein is CATLGHLLYEQYF.

This clonotype was counted many times. This chain connects TRBV5-1 to TRBJ2-3; 8 positions match TRBD1. This CDR3 region has 16 residues. J lost 1 base, V lost 3 bases, and 7 bases had no gene match. Per the germline V gene, CDR1 is SGHRS and CDR2 is YFSETQ. CDR3 nucleotide sequence: TGCGCCAGCAGCTCTTTTGGGACAGGACGCACAGATACGCAGTATTTT. As protein: CASSSFGTGRTDTQYF.

This clonotype was detected ten times or more. The V call is TRBV4-1, the J call TRBJ2-1; 8 bases are shared with TRBD1. The J segment lost 9 bases and the V segment lost 4 bases, leaving 5 bases of the junction unmatched. This CDR3 has 13 amino acids. Germline assignment: CDR1 MGHRA and CDR2 YSYEKL. The chain's CDR3 is CASSPGQVGEQFF. The CDR3 DNA sequence: TGCGCCAGCAGCCCGGGACAGGTGGGTGAGCAGTTCTTC.

This clonotype showed up many times. This chain joins TRBV4-3 and TRBJ2-2; TRBD1 aligns across 9 bases. The V segment lost 3 bases and the J segment 5 bases; nucleotides outside the gene matches: 7. CDR3 length equals 16 residues. CDR1 and CDR2 from the germline V gene are LGHNA and YSLEER. Written as DNA, the CDR3 is TGCGCCAGCAGCCAGGCCGGGACAGGGCGGACCGGGGAGCTGTTTTTT. Translating gives CASSQAGTGRTGELFF.

This clonotype was counted many times. The chain couples TRBV9 to TRBJ2-3, with D uncertain. Germline assignment: CDR1 SGDLS and CDR2 YYNGEE. Trimming shortened V by 0 bases and J by 5 bases, and 7 bases separated the two germline ends. The CDR3 runs 13 residues. The CDR3 sequence is CASSVATLDTQYF. The DNA of the CDR3 is TGTGCCAGCAGCGTAGCTACTTTAGATACGCAGTATTTT.

This clonotype was counted ten times or more. The chain has TRBV9 and TRBJ2-7; a possible D gene is TRBD2 (5 bases). With 3 bases removed from V and 4 bases from J, the gap between germline ends came to 14 bases. The germline V gene encodes CDR1 SGDLS and CDR2 YYNGEE. The CDR3 totals 14 residues. CDR3 nucleotides: TGTGCCAGCAGCGCCGGAGATAGCGTATACGAGCAGTACTTC. It codes for CASSAGDSVYEQYF.

The chain is built from TRBV30 and TRBJ2-1, with D unclear. This CDR3 is 14 amino acids long. Trimming took 0 bases from V and 4 from J, leaving 10 bases between them. Germline loops: CDR1 GTSNPN, CDR2 SVGIG (reference sequence). The CDR3 bases are TGTGCCTGGAGTGTCGGGCAGAAGTACAATGAGCAGTTCTTC. It is translated as CAWSVGQKYNEQFF.

This clonotype was detected a few times. The chain joins TRBV19 to TRBJ2-1; tentatively, D is TRBD2 (6 bases). The ends were cut back, 1 base at V and 6 bases at J, with 16 bases in the middle. Germline CDR1 is LNHDA and CDR2 is SQIVND (reference sequence). The CDR3 runs to 16 residues. The CDR3 loop is CASSIVPRDSLNEQFF. CDR3 coding DNA: TGTGCCAGTAGTATAGTACCCCGGGACTCCCTCAATGAGCAGTTCTTC.

The chain combines TRBV15 with TRBJ2-1, with 7 bases identical to TRBD2. The trim removed 1 base at V and 6 bases at J, leaving 9 bases unmatched. The length of the CDR3 is 16 residues. The V gene's germline CDR1 is LNHNV and CDR2 YYDKDF (reference sequence). The CDR3 is CATSRVLAVLGNEQFF. CDR3 nucleotide sequence: TGTGCCACCAGCAGAGTCCTAGCGGTTCTCGGCAATGAGCAGTTCTTC.

The table lists this clonotype with many counts. The V and J genes are TRBV20-1 and TRBJ2-3; TRBD2 matches at 11 bases. With V trimmed by 6 bases and J by 4 bases, 12 bases remained unmatched. The CDR3 runs 16 residues. The germline CDR1 and CDR2 sequences are DFQATT and SNEGSKA (reference sequence). The CDR3 DNA sequence: TGCAGTGCCAAAATTAGCGGGAGGGCCTTACCAGATACGCAGTATTTT. Protein sequence: CSAKISGRALPDTQYF.

This clonotype appeared many times. This sequence joins TRBV20-1 and TRBJ1-3, with no clear D. Germline lookup yields CDR1 DFQATT and CDR2 SNEGSKA (reference sequence). The CDR3 is 13 amino acids. The V gene lost 3 bases and the J gene lost 2 bases, with 8 bases spanning the gap. The CDR3 DNA sequence: TGCAGTGCTAGTAGCCGGACTGGAAACACCATATATTTT. This gives the protein CSASSRTGNTIYF.

This clonotype was observed many times. This chain joins TRBV19 and TRBJ2-2, with D perhaps given as TRBD1 or TRBD2 (5 bases each). Per the germline V gene, CDR1 is LNHDA and CDR2 is SQIVND (reference sequence). Trimming removed 8 bases at V and 5 bases at J, with 12 bases between. The CDR3 spans 13 residues. In DNA, the CDR3 is TGTGCCAGTTGTTTTGGGGGAACCGGGGAGCTGTTTTTT. Amino acids: CASCFGGTGELFF.